Listed below are T cell receptor beta chains from one sample, sequenced in a study of blood T cell repertoires in COVID-19. Profiled with immunoSEQ multiplex PCR; TCRdb holds only in-frame clones, not every one. The sample has a few hundred thousand clones, more than 70% seen once; the top ten hold roughly 2.9%. Sequenced: peripheral blood. The origin of the receptors is a middle-aged man with active or convalescent COVID-19. Both conserved end residues are part of each CDR3. A D gene is named only where the DNA matches it firmly. Where a row states a size, it is once, few, many or the class of an expanded clone; other rows omit it.

cdr3_aa cdr3_nt j_call d_call cdr3_length v_call clone_size
CARETDSTEAFF TGTGCCAGGGAAACAGATAGCACTGAAGCTTTCTTT TRBJ1-1 NA 12 TRBV25-1 NA
CASSWGQLGSDTQYF TGTGCCAGCAGCTGGGGACAGCTTGGCTCAGATACGCAGTATTTT TRBJ2-3 TRBD1 15 TRBV14 NA
CASSLGQVVSYGYTF TGTGCCAGCAGCTTAGGACAGGTGGTCTCCTATGGCTACACCTTC TRBJ1-2 NA 15 TRBV7-2 NA
CASRPSRGQETQYF TGTGCCAGCAGACCGTCCAGGGGGCAAGAGACCCAGTACTTC TRBJ2-5 TRBD1 14 TRBV6-5 few
CASRDSGVNTGELFF TGTGCCAGCAGGGATAGCGGGGTAAACACCGGGGAGCTGTTTTTT TRBJ2-2 TRBD2 15 TRBV7-9 few
CATRGTGYTGELFF TGTGCCACCAGAGGGACAGGGTACACCGGGGAGCTGTTTTTT TRBJ2-2 TRBD1 14 TRBV24-1 once
CASSWAGTGGGYTF TGTGCCAGCAGCTGGGCGGGAACCGGAGGTGGCTACACCTTC TRBJ1-2 NA 14 TRBV5-8 NA
CASSLVTGGPNYGYTF TGCGCCAGCAGCCTAGTGACAGGGGGGCCTAACTATGGCTACACCTTC TRBJ1-2 TRBD1 16 TRBV4-1 once
CASSGYREGSMLYGYTF TGCGCCAGCAGCGGGTACAGGGAGGGTTCAATGTTGTATGGCTACACCTTC TRBJ1-2 NA 17 TRBV4-3 medium-sized
CAWGAQGPHGYTF TGTGCCTGGGGGGCCCAGGGGCCCCATGGCTACACCTTC TRBJ1-2 NA 13 TRBV30 NA
CAWVDWQGAGEGYTF TGTGCCTGGGTAGATTGGCAGGGGGCAGGAGAGGGCTACACCTTC TRBJ1-2 TRBD1 15 TRBV30 NA
CASSTKPGQGYLTEAFF TGTGCCAGCAGTACAAAACCGGGACAGGGATATCTCACTGAAGCTTTCTTT TRBJ1-1 TRBD1 17 TRBV6-2/TRBV6-3 few
CAISESPGGRGPYEQYF TGTGCCATCAGTGAGTCCCCAGGGGGGCGAGGCCCCTACGAGCAGTACTTC TRBJ2-7 NA 17 TRBV10-3 NA
CSAIGQGDNYGYTF TGCAGCGCCATTGGGCAGGGGGATAACTATGGCTACACCTTC TRBJ1-2 TRBD1 14 TRBV29-1 few
CASSLRYEQYF TGTGCCAGCAGTCTGAGATACGAGCAGTACTTC TRBJ2-7 NA 11 TRBV6-2/TRBV6-3 NA
CASSQAQVSGNTIYF TGTGCCAGCAGCCAAGCACAGGTCTCTGGAAACACCATATATTTT TRBJ1-3 NA 15 TRBV3-1/TRBV3-2 NA
CATGGSVSYGYTF TGTGCCACCGGGGGGTCAGTAAGCTATGGCTACACCTTC TRBJ1-2 NA 13 TRBV6-5 NA
CASSEAGGHGELFF TGTGCCAGCAGTGAAGCGGGAGGGCACGGGGAGCTGTTTTTT TRBJ2-2 TRBD2 14 TRBV2 NA
CASNPSGESSYEQYF TGTGCCAGCAATCCGAGCGGGGAGAGCTCCTACGAGCAGTACTTC TRBJ2-7 TRBD2 15 TRBV27 NA
CASSIKSAGSGNTIYF TGTGCCAGTAGTATAAAGAGCGCCGGCTCTGGAAACACCATATATTTT TRBJ1-3 NA 16 TRBV19 NA
CASRNPTGTSYTF TGTGCCAGCAGGAACCCGACAGGAACTAGTTACACCTTC TRBJ1-2 NA 13 TRBV6-5 few
CASSLGRAQPQHF TGTGCCAGCAGCTTGGGGAGGGCTCAGCCCCAGCATTTT TRBJ1-5 NA 13 TRBV11-1 NA
CASSTGTGNGGYTF TGCGCCAGCAGCACCGGGACAGGGAATGGTGGCTACACCTTC TRBJ1-2 TRBD1 14 TRBV5-1 NA
CAAAGNYEQYF TGTGCCGCGGCAGGGAACTACGAGCAGTACTTC TRBJ2-7 NA 11 TRBV7-9 NA
CASTRGTVGLTAFF TGTGCCAGCACGCGGGGTACCGTAGGGCTAACGGCTTTCTTT TRBJ1-1 NA 14 TRBV5-6 NA
CASSGAGTGDTGELFF TGTGCCAGCAGTGGTGCCGGGACAGGGGATACCGGGGAGCTGTTTTTT TRBJ2-2 TRBD1 16 TRBV2 NA
CASSLMDLEETQYF TGTGCCAGCAGCTTGATGGACTTGGAAGAGACCCAGTACTTC TRBJ2-5 NA 14 TRBV5-5 NA
CASSIAQGRTDTQYF TGTGCCAGTAGTATAGCGCAGGGTAGGACAGATACGCAGTATTTT TRBJ2-3 NA 15 TRBV19 NA
CASSLESPASYEQYF TGCGCCAGCAGCTTGGAAAGCCCAGCGAGCTACGAGCAGTACTTC TRBJ2-7 NA 15 TRBV5-1 NA
CASSLATGTTEAFF TGCGCCAGCAGCTTGGCCACAGGGACCACTGAAGCTTTCTTT TRBJ1-1 NA 14 TRBV5-1 once
CASSTETGGNSPLHF TGTGCCAGCAGCACCGAGACAGGGGGCAATTCACCCCTCCACTTT TRBJ1-6 TRBD1 15 TRBV9 once
CASSLRAGPNEKLFF TGTGCTAGCAGCCTCAGGGCAGGCCCTAATGAAAAACTGTTTTTT TRBJ1-4 NA 15 TRBV7-7 NA
CASRTGVRGTEAFF TGTGCCAGCAGGACAGGGGTAAGGGGCACTGAAGCTTTCTTT TRBJ1-1 TRBD1 14 TRBV27 NA
CAIRAGGPETQYF TGTGCCATCAGAGCGGGGGGGCCGGAGACCCAGTACTTC TRBJ2-5 TRBD2 13 TRBV10-3 NA
CAWSVRGAGYQPQHF TGTGCCTGGAGTGTACGGGGGGCTGGGTATCAGCCCCAGCATTTT TRBJ1-5 NA 15 TRBV30 NA
CASSVDLWLAGGRTGELFF TGTGCCAGCAGCGTAGATCTTTGGCTAGCGGGGGGGCGCACCGGGGAGCTGTTTTTT TRBJ2-2 TRBD2 19 TRBV9 NA
CAPTGGTSWFTDTQYF TGTGCCCCCACGGGGGGGACTAGCTGGTTCACAGATACGCAGTATTTT TRBJ2-3 TRBD2 16 TRBV2 medium-sized
CAWSKSSYNEQFF TGTGCCTGGAGTAAGAGCTCCTACAATGAGCAGTTCTTC TRBJ2-1 NA 13 TRBV30 NA
CASSLGETNSKGYTF TGCGCCAGCAGCTTGGGTGAGACAAACTCAAAGGGCTACACCTTC TRBJ1-2 NA 15 TRBV5-1 NA
CASSFLFSGQETQYF TGTGCCAGCAGCTTTTTGTTTAGCGGACAAGAGACCCAGTACTTC TRBJ2-5 NA 15 TRBV5-6 NA
CASSVGEVQETQYF TGTGCCAGCTCGGTTGGGGAGGTCCAAGAGACCCAGTACTTC TRBJ2-5 NA 14 TRBV18 NA
CASSLQGTPYEQYF TGTGCCAGCAGCCTACAGGGGACCCCCTACGAGCAGTACTTC TRBJ2-7 TRBD1 14 TRBV7-2 NA